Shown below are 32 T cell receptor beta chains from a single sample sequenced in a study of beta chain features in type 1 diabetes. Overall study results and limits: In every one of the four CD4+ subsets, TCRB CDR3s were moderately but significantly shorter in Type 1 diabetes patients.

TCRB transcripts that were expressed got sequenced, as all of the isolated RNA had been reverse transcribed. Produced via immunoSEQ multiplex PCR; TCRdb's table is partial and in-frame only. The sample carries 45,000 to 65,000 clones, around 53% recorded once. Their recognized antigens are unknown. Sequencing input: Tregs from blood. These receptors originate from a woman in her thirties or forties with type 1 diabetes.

The chain's CDR3 is CASSKITGERETQYF. In DNA form, the CDR3 reads TGTGCCAGCAGCAAGATAACAGGGGAGCGGGAGACCCAGTACTTC. The V gene is TRBV13, the J gene TRBJ2-5; TRBD1 matches at 7 bases. In germline, CDR1 is PRHDT, CDR2 FYEKMQ (reference sequence). This CDR3 is 15 amino acids long. V shed 5 bases and J 5 bases; nucleotides not matched to a gene: 11.

The CDR3 reads CASRPRDRGTETQYF. In DNA, the CDR3 is TGCGCCAGCAGACCCCGGGACAGGGGTACGGAGACCCAGTACTTC. The V gene is TRBV5-1, the J gene TRBJ2-5; 10 nucleotides agree with TRBD1. Germline V lookup: CDR1 SGHRS, CDR2 YFSETQ. The CDR3 totals 15 residues. Trimming took 5 bases from V and 5 from J; bases not matched to a gene: 9.

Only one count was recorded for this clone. CDR3 DNA sequence: TGTGCCATCAGTCCTTCGACTAGCGGGGGGCTTAATGAGCAGTTCTTC. Its protein product is CAISPSTSGGLNEQFF. J is TRBJ2-1 and V is TRBV10-3; 13 bases are shared with TRBD2. CDR3 length: 16 residues. The germline V gene has CDR1 ENHRY and CDR2 SYGVKD. The ends lost 5 bases at V and 7 bases at J; junction bases unmatched: 8.

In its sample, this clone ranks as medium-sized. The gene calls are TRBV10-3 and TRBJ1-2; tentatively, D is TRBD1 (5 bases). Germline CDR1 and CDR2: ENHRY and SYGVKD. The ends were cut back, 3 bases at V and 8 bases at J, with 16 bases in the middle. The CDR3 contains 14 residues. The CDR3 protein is CAISDQGRRRGYTF. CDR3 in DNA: TGTGCCATCAGTGATCAGGGAAGGCGTAGAGGCTACACCTTC.

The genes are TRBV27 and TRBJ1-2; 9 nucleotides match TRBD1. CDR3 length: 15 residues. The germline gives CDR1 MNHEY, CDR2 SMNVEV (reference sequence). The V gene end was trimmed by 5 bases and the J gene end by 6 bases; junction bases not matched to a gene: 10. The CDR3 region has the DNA TGTGCCAGCAGTCAACAGGGGGCTAGGTATGATGGCTACACCTTC. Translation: CASSQQGARYDGYTF.

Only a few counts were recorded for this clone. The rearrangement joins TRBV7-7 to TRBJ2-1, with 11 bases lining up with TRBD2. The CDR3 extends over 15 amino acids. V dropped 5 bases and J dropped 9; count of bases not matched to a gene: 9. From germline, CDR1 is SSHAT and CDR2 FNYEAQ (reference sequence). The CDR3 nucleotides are TGTGCCAGCAGCCCGAAACTAGCGGGAGTAGGTGAGCAGTTCTTC. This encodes CASSPKLAGVGEQFF.

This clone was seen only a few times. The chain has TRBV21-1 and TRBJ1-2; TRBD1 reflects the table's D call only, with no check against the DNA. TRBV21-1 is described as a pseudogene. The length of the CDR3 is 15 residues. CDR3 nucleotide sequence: TGTGCCAGCAGCGTAAACAGGGGGAGGAACTATGGCTACACCTTC. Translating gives CASSVNRGRNYGYTF.

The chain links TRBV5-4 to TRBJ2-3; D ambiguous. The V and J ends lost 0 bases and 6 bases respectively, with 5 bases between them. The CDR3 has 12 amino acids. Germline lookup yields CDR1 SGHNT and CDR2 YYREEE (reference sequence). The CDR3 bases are TGTGCCAGCAGCTTGGAGACTGATACGCAGTATTTT. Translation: CASSLETDTQYF.

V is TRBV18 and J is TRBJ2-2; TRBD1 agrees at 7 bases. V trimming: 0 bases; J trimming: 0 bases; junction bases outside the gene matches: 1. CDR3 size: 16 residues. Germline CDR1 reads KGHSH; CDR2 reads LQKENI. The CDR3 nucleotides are TGTGCCAGCTCACCACCCGGACAGGCGAACACCGGGGAGCTGTTTTTT. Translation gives CASSPPGQANTGELFF.

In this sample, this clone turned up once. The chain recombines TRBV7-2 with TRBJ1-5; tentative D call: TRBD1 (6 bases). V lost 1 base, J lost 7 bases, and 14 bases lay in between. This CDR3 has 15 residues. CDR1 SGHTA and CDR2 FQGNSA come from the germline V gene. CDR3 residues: CASSLGGRGLQPQHF. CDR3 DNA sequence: TGTGCCAGCAGCTTAGGGGGGCGGGGGTTACAGCCCCAGCATTTT.

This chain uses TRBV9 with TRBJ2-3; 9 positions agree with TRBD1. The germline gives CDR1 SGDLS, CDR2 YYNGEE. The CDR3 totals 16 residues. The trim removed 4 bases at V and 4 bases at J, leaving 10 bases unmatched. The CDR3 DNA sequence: TGTGCCAGCAGCACCGGTAACAGGGGGCGAGCAGATACGCAGTATTTT. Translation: CASSTGNRGRADTQYF.

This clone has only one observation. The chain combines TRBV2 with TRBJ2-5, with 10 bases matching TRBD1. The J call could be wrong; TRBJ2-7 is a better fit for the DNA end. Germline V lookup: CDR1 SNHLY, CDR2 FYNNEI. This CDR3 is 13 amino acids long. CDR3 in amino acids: CATRQGASYEQYF. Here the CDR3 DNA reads TGTGCCACCCGACAGGGGGCCTCCTACGAGCAGTACTTC.

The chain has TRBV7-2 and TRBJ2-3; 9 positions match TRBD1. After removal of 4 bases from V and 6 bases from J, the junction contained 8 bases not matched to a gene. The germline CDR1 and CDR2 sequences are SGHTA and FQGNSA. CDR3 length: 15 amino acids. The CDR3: CASSSTGTGKDTQYF. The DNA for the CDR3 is TGTGCCAGCAGCTCAACCGGGACAGGGAAGGATACGCAGTATTTT.

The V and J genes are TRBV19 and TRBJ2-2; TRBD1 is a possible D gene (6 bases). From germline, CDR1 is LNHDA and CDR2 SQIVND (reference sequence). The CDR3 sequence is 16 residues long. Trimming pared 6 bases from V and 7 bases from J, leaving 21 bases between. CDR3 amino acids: CASRKMQGRYGGELFF. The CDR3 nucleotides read TGTGCCAGTAGGAAAATGCAGGGGCGTTACGGCGGGGAGCTGTTTTTT.

This CDR3 is CASSLWTGSRTEAFF. As DNA, the CDR3 is TGTGCCAGCAGCCTATGGACAGGGAGTAGAACTGAAGCTTTCTTT. The rearrangement links TRBV7-2 to TRBJ1-1; 8 bases match TRBD1. CDR1 is SGHTA, CDR2 FQGNSA, per germline. V lost 5 bases, J lost 5 bases, and 10 bases stayed unmatched. There are 15 residues in the CDR3.

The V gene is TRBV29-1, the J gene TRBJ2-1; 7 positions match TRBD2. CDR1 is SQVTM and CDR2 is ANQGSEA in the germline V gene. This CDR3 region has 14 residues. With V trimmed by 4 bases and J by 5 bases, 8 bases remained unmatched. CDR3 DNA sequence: TGCAGCGTTGTAAGAGCGGGGTTTAACAATGAGCAGTTCTTC. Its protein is CSVVRAGFNNEQFF.

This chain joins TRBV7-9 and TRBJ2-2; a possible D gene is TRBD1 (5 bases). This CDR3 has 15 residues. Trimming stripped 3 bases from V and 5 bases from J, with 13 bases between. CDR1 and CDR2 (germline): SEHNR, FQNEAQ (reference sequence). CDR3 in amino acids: CASSFQGLWTGELFF. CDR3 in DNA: TGTGCCAGCAGCTTCCAGGGTCTATGGACCGGGGAGCTGTTTTTT.

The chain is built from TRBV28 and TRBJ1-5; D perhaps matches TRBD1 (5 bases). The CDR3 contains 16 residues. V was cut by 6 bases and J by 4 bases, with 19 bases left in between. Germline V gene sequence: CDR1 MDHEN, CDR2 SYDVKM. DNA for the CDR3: TGTGCCAGCAGCCGCAGGGCAGGGAATCGAAATCAGCCCCAGCATTTT. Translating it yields CASSRRAGNRNQPQHF.

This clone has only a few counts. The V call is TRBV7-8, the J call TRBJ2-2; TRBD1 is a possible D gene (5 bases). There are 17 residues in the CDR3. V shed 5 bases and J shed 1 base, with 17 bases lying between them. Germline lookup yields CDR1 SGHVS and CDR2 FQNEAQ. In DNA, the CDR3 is TGTGCCAGCAGCGGCACGGCAAGGCAGGGGAACACCGGGGAGCTGTTTTTT. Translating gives CASSGTARQGNTGELFF.

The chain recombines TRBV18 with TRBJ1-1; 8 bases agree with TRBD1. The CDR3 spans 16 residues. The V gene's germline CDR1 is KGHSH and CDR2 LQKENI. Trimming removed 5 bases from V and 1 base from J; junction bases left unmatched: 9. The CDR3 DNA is TGTGCCAGCTCATCTCCGACAGGGGTGGCGAACACTGAAGCTTTCTTT. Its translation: CASSSPTGVANTEAFF.

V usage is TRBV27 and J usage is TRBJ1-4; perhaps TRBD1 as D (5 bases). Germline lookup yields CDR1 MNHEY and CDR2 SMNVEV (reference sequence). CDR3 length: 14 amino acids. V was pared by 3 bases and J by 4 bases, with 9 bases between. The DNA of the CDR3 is TGTGCCAGCAGTTTGACAGCCGGTAATGAAAAACTGTTTTTT. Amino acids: CASSLTAGNEKLFF.

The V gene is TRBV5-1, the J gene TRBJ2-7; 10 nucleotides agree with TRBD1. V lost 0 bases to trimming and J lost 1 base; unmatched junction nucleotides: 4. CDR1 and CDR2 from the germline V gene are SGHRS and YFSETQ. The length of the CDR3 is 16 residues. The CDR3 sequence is CASSLGRDRGSYEQYF. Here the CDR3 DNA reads TGCGCCAGCAGCTTGGGCCGGGACAGGGGTTCCTACGAGCAGTACTTC.

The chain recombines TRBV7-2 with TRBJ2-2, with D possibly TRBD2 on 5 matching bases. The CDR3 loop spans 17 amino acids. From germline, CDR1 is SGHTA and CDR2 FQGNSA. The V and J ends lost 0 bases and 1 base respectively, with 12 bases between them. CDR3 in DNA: TGTGCCAGCAGCTTAGCGAAAGGTCGGGGGAACACCGGGGAGCTGTTTTTT. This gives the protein CASSLAKGRGNTGELFF.

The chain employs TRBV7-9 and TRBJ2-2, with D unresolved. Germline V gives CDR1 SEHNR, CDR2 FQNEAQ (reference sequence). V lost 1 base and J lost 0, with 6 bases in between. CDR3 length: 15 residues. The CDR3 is CASSLGLTNTGELFF. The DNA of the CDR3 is TGTGCCAGCAGCTTAGGACTCACGAACACCGGGGAGCTGTTTTTT.

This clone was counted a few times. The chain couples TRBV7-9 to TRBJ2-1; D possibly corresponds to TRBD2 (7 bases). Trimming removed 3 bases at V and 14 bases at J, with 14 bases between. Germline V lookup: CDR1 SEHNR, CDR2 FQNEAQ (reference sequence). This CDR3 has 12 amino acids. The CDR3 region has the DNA TGTGCCAGCAGCTTCGAGGGGAGGGGGGAGTTCTTC. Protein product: CASSFEGRGEFF.

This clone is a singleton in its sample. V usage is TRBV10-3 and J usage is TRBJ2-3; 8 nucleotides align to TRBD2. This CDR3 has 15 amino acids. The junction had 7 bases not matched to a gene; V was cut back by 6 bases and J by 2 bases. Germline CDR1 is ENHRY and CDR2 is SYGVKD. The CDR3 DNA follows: TGTGCCATCAGCCCAGCGGGGGCCGACACAGATACGCAGTATTTT. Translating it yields CAISPAGADTDTQYF.

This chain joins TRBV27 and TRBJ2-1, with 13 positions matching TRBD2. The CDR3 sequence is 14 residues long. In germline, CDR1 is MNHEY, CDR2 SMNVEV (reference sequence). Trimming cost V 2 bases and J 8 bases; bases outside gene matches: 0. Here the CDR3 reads CASSLGLAGDEQFF. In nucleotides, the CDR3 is TGTGCCAGCAGTTTAGGACTAGCGGGAGATGAGCAGTTCTTC.

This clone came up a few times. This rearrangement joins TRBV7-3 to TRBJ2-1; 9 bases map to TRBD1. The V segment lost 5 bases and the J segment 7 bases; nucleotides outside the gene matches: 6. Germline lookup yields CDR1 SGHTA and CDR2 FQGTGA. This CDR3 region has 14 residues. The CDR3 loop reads CASSLMTGGNEQFF. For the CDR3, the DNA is TGTGCCAGCAGCCTGATGACAGGGGGGAATGAGCAGTTCTTC.

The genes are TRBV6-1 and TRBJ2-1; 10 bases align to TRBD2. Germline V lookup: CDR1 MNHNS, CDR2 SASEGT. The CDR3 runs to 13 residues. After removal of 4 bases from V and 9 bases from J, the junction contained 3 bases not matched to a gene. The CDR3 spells CASSVIAGGEQFF. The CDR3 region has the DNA TGTGCCAGCAGTGTTATAGCGGGAGGTGAGCAGTTCTTC.

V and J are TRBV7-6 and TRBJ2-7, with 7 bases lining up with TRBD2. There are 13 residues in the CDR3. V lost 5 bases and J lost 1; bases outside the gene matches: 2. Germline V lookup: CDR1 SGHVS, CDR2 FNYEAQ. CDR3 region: CASSRDYSYEQYF. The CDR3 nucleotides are TGTGCCAGCAGCAGGGACTATTCCTACGAGCAGTACTTC.

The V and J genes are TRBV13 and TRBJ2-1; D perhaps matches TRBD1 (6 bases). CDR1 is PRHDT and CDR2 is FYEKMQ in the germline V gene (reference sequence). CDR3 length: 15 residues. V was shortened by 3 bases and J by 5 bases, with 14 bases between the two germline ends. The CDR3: CASSFEDRVNNEQFF. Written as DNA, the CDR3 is TGTGCCAGCAGCTTTGAGGACAGAGTTAACAATGAGCAGTTCTTC.

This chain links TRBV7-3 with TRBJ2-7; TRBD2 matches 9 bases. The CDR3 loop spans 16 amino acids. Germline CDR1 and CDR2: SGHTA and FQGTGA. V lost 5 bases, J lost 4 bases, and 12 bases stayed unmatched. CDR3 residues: CASSPGGSGRGYEQYF. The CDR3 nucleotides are TGTGCCAGCAGCCCGGGGGGTAGCGGGAGAGGATACGAGCAGTACTTC.